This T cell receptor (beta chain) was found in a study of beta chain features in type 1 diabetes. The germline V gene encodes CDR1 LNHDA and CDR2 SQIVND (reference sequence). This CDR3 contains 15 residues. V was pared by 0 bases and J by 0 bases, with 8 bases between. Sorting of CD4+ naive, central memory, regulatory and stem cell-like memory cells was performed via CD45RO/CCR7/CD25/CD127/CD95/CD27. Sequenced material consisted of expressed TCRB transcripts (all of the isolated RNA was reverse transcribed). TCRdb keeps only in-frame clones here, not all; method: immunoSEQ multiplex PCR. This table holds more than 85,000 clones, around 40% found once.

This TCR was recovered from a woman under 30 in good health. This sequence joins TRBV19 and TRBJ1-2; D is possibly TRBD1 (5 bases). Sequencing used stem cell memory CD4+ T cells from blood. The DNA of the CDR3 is TGTGCCAGTAGTATAGATCCGGGGGCTAACTATGGCTACACCTTC. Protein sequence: CASSIDPGANYGYTF.